These 9 T cell receptor beta chains originate from one sample sequenced in a study of cytomegalovirus exposure and HLA in healthy donors. Vbeta (60) and Jbeta (13) primers were used in the PCR. Only in-frame clones appear in the TCRdb table, and some are missing; sequencing was by immunoSEQ multiplex PCR. This table holds 150,000 or so clones, roughly 80% found once. The material sequenced was PBMCs. These TCRs come from a woman aged 25 to 45 in good health and CMV-seronegative.

This clone was recorded once. The rearrangement uses TRBV10-3 and TRBJ1-1, with TRBD1 as a possible D gene (6 bases). This CDR3 has 14 residues. Between the trimmed V and J ends, which lost 6 bases and 1 base, there was a span of 12 bases. Germline V CDR1 and CDR2: ENHRY, SYGVKD. Here the CDR3 reads CAISPGQTNTEAFF. The CDR3 DNA reads TGTGCCATCAGCCCGGGACAAACGAACACTGAAGCTTTCTTT.

This clone has only a few counts. The chain employs TRBV5-1 and TRBJ2-3; D is perhaps TRBD2 (5 bases). Germline assignment: CDR1 SGHRS and CDR2 YFSETQ. Trimming cost V 4 bases and J 6 bases, with 18 bases left between them. This CDR3 comprises 15 residues. CDR3 region: CASSVGPLAADTQYF. DNA of the CDR3: TGCGCCAGCAGCGTTGGACCTCTAGCAGCCGATACGCAGTATTTT. The variable domain in full, completed from reference TRBV5-1 and TRBJ2-3, reads KAGVTQTPRYLIKTRGQQVTLSCSPISGHRSVSWYQQTPGQGLQFLFEYFSETQRNKGNFPGRFSGRQFSNSRSEMNVSTLELGDSALYLCASSVGPLAADTQYFGPGTRLTVL.

This clone was detected a few times. V usage is TRBV18 and J usage is TRBJ1-1; 7 bases fit TRBD1. The germline V gene has CDR1 KGHSH and CDR2 LQKENI. Trimming cost V 5 bases and J 1 base; bases outside gene matches: 7. The CDR3 sequence is 15 residues long. This CDR3 is CASSYYRGPNTEAFF. CDR3 bases: TGTGCCAGCTCATACTACAGGGGCCCGAACACTGAAGCTTTCTTT.

The rearrangement joins TRBV7-9 to TRBJ1-2; 8 nucleotides agree with TRBD1. CDR1 SEHNR and CDR2 FQNEAQ come from the germline V gene (reference sequence). This CDR3 is built from 14 residues. V lost 7 bases, J lost 4 bases, and 8 bases stayed unmatched. The CDR3 sequence is CASTVTTGGYGYTF. The CDR3 bases are TGTGCCAGCACGGTTACCACAGGGGGCTATGGCTACACCTTC.

The V call is TRBV6-1, the J call TRBJ1-1; D may be TRBD1 (5 bases). The V gene lost 7 bases and the J gene lost 1 base, with 10 bases spanning the gap. Germline V gives CDR1 MNHNS, CDR2 SASEGT. The CDR3 loop spans 13 amino acids. CDR3 region: CASNRQKNTEAFF. CDR3 nucleotide sequence: TGTGCCAGCAATCGACAGAAGAACACTGAAGCTTTCTTT.

The chain uses TRBV18 and TRBJ1-2; D uncertain. The germline V gene encodes CDR1 KGHSH and CDR2 LQKENI. Trimming removed 3 bases at V and 0 bases at J, with 11 bases between. The CDR3 runs 15 residues. The CDR3 loop is CASSPMRLANYGYTF. The CDR3, as DNA: TGTGCCAGCTCACCTATGAGGTTAGCTAACTATGGCTACACCTTC.

The rearrangement links TRBV18 to TRBJ2-7; 7 bases agree with TRBD1. Germline V lookup: CDR1 KGHSH, CDR2 LQKENI. J was trimmed by 3 bases and V by 3 bases; bases with no gene match: 5. This CDR3 is built from 14 residues. The CDR3 DNA is TGTGCCAGCTCACCGATAGGACAGGACTACGAGCAGTACTTC. It translates to CASSPIGQDYEQYF.

The gene calls are TRBV4-1 and TRBJ1-5, with D hard to call. Deletions cut 1 base from V and 3 bases from J, with 4 bases between. The CDR3 contains 13 residues. Germline V gene data show CDR1 as MGHRA and CDR2 as YSYEKL. The CDR3 DNA is TGCGCCAGCAGCCAAGCCAACAATCAGCCCCAGCATTTT. Residues: CASSQANNQPQHF.

This chain links TRBV5-1 with TRBJ2-5, with a weak D call TRBD1 (6 bases). V was pared by 6 bases and J by 5 bases, with 14 bases between. The CDR3 runs 13 residues. Germline lookup yields CDR1 SGHRS and CDR2 YFSETQ. DNA for the CDR3: TGCGCCAGCAAACTTATCCAGGGGGAGACCCAGTACTTC. The encoded protein is CASKLIQGETQYF.